The 26 T cell receptor beta chains below come from one sample, sequenced in a study of blood T cell repertoires in COVID-19. Sequencing was performed with immunoSEQ multiplex PCR; in TCRdb, only in-frame clones are kept and a portion is missing. The sample includes fewer than 110,000 clones, 88% of them seen just once. Sequencing was carried out using peripheral blood. All receptors derive from a human donor in a cohort sampled during active COVID-19.

This clone was recorded once. This chain links TRBV10-2 with TRBJ2-2, with TRBD2 matching 8 bases. There are 14 residues in the CDR3. Germline loops: CDR1 WSHSY, CDR2 SAAADI. Trimming at V came to 7 bases and at J to 5 bases, leaving 6 bases not matched to a gene. In DNA, the CDR3 is TGCGCCAGCACGGGGGGGGCTCGGACCGGGGAGCTGTTTTTT. Its protein product is CASTGGARTGELFF.

This clone appeared once. This sequence joins TRBV5-1 and TRBJ2-3, with D perhaps matching TRBD1 (6 bases). Germline V gene lookup returns CDR1 SGHRS and CDR2 YFSETQ. The V and J ends lost 0 bases and 6 bases respectively, with 14 bases between them. The CDR3 consists of 15 residues. CDR3 sequence: CASSLVSGASDTQYF. As DNA, the CDR3 is TGCGCCAGCAGCTTGGTATCAGGGGCGTCGGATACGCAGTATTTT.

The chain recombines TRBV2 with TRBJ2-7; 7 positions agree with TRBD1. CDR3 size: 12 residues. The V segment lost 6 bases and the J segment 4 bases; nucleotides outside the gene matches: 3. Germline lookup yields CDR1 SNHLY and CDR2 FYNNEI. CDR3 sequence (DNA): TGTGCCAGCAGCGCGGACAGGTACGAGCAGTACTTC. It is translated as CASSADRYEQYF.

The rearrangement uses TRBV6-1 and TRBJ1-5, with D possibly TRBD1 on 6 matching bases. The CDR3 totals 14 residues. Per the germline V gene, CDR1 is MNHNS and CDR2 is SASEGT. V lost 2 bases, J lost 4 bases, and 9 bases lay in between. The CDR3 loop reads CASSEQGLNQPQHF. The CDR3 coding sequence is TGTGCCAGCAGTGAACAGGGGCTGAATCAGCCCCAGCATTTT.

The chain is built from TRBV27 and TRBJ2-7, with TRBD1 matching over 9 bases. Per germline, CDR1 MNHEY and CDR2 SMNVEV (reference sequence). There are 16 residues in the CDR3. V gave up 1 base and J gave up 3 bases; unmatched junction bases: 7. In DNA form, the CDR3 reads TGTGCCAGCAGTTTATACCCCCGGACAGGGGACTACGAGCAGTACTTC. Protein product: CASSLYPRTGDYEQYF.

The chain links TRBV9 to TRBJ2-1, with TRBD2 matching over 10 bases. This CDR3 has 13 residues. Germline CDR1 SGDLS, CDR2 YYNGEE. Trimming at V came to 1 base and at J to 9 bases, leaving 1 base not matched to a gene. CDR3 DNA sequence: TGTGCCAGCAGCGTAAGACTAGCGGGTGAGCAGTTCTTC. Its protein product is CASSVRLAGEQFF.

The J gene is TRBJ1-2, the V gene TRBV28, with 9 bases identical to TRBD1. The germline CDR1 and CDR2 sequences are MDHEN and SYDVKM. Losses at the gene ends were 6 bases for V and 7 bases for J; bases not matched to a gene: 9. The CDR3 extends over 14 amino acids. CDR3 in DNA: TGTGCCAGCAGCAAGCCGGGACAGGGTGGTGGCTACACCTTC. Translating it yields CASSKPGQGGGYTF.

This chain joins TRBV7-9 and TRBJ1-2; D is possibly TRBD1 (5 bases). This CDR3 is built from 16 residues. From germline, CDR1 is SEHNR and CDR2 FQNEAQ (reference sequence). Trimming left V 4 bases short and J 2 bases short, with 17 bases between. The CDR3 here is CASSSTTVDRNYGYTF. For the CDR3, the DNA is TGTGCCAGCAGCTCGACCACCGTCGACAGAAACTATGGCTACACCTTC.

This chain joins TRBV10-2 and TRBJ2-1, with TRBD2 matching over 11 bases. The germline V gene encodes CDR1 WSHSY and CDR2 SAAADI. CDR3 size: 16 residues. The ends lost 0 bases at V and 8 bases at J; junction bases unmatched: 6. The CDR3, as DNA: TGCGCCAGCAGTGAGTCGACACTAGCGGGAGTATATGAGCAGTTCTTC. It yields the protein CASSESTLAGVYEQFF.

The rearrangement joins TRBV5-1 to TRBJ1-5, with 11 bases identical to TRBD1. The germline CDR1 and CDR2 sequences are SGHRS and YFSETQ. CDR3 length: 16 amino acids. V shed 3 bases and J 5 bases; nucleotides not matched to a gene: 7. The CDR3 DNA reads TGCGCCAGCAGCTACCGACCGGGACAGGGGGATCAGCCCCAGCATTTT. The encoded protein is CASSYRPGQGDQPQHF. Looking up the rest from reference TRBV5-1 and TRBJ1-5 gives the full variable domain: KAGVTQTPRYLIKTRGQQVTLSCSPISGHRSVSWYQQTPGQGLQFLFEYFSETQRNKGNFPGRFSGRQFSNSRSEMNVSTLELGDSALYLCASSYRPGQGDQPQHFGDGTRLSIL.

V gene TRBV6-5 combines with J gene TRBJ2-7, with TRBD1 as a possible D gene (6 bases). The CDR3 length is 13 residues. The germline V gene has CDR1 MNHEY and CDR2 SVGAGI. V lost 8 bases and J 3 bases, leaving 14 bases between the germline ends. The CDR3 loop reads CASGWGRDYEQYF. The CDR3 DNA is TGTGCCAGCGGGTGGGGGCGAGACTACGAGCAGTACTTC.

The chain couples TRBV28 to TRBJ1-5; possible D gene TRBD1, 5 bases. This CDR3 is 18 amino acids long. Trimming took 7 bases from V and 4 from J, leaving 26 bases between them. CDR1 is MDHEN and CDR2 is SYDVKM in the germline V gene. The CDR3 DNA reads TGTGCCAGCACACCCCCCCGCTTAGGCAGGGTGAAAAATCAGCCCCAGCATTTT. It yields the protein CASTPPRLGRVKNQPQHF.

This clone was seen just once. The CDR3 DNA is TGCAGTGCTAGTTCGGGGGGCAGAGGGGCTTTCTTT. Protein product: CSASSGGRGAFF. The rearrangement links TRBV20-1 to TRBJ1-1; possibly TRBD1 for D (6 bases). This CDR3 is 12 amino acids long. Trimming removed 3 bases from V and 11 bases from J, with 16 bases in between. Germline loops: CDR1 DFQATT, CDR2 SNEGSKA (reference sequence).

The rearrangement joins TRBV7-2 to TRBJ2-7; 9 nucleotides agree with TRBD2. With 0 bases clipped from V and 5 bases from J, the junction kept 8 bases outside the gene matches. Germline CDR1 reads SGHTA; CDR2 reads FQGNSA. CDR3 length: 16 residues. The CDR3 is CASSLAQREAADEQYF. In DNA form, the CDR3 reads TGTGCCAGCAGCTTAGCTCAGCGGGAGGCCGCCGACGAGCAGTACTTC.

The rearrangement joins TRBV5-5 to TRBJ1-4; possible D gene TRBD1, 5 bases. The length of the CDR3 is 15 residues. The V gene lost 0 bases and the J gene lost 8 bases, with 14 bases spanning the gap. CDR1 and CDR2 (germline): SGHKS, YYEKEE (reference sequence). The CDR3: CASSLEGNPIEKLFF. The CDR3 nucleotides are TGTGCCAGCAGCTTGGAGGGGAACCCTATCGAAAAACTGTTTTTT. Drawing the rest from reference TRBV5-5 and TRBJ1-4, the complete variable domain is DAGVTQSPTHLIKTRGQQVTLRCSPISGHKSVSWYQQVLGQGPQFIFQYYEKEERGRGNFPDRFSARQFPNYSSELNVNALLLGDSALYLCASSLEGNPIEKLFFGSGTQLSVL.

The chain links TRBV27 to TRBJ1-2, with 7 nucleotides matching TRBD1. In germline, CDR1 is MNHEY, CDR2 SMNVEV (reference sequence). The J segment lost 4 bases and the V segment lost 3 bases, leaving 5 bases of the junction unmatched. The CDR3 contains 14 residues. The DNA for the CDR3 is TGTGCCAGCAGTTTCGGGACAGATCGCTATGGCTACACCTTC. This codes for CASSFGTDRYGYTF.

Here the CDR3 DNA reads TGTGCCAGCAGCTTTGGAGGCAATCAGCCCCAGCATTTT. Its protein product is CASSFGGNQPQHF. The V gene is TRBV7-3, the J gene TRBJ1-5; D gene uncertain. This CDR3 is built from 13 residues. Germline V gives CDR1 SGHTA, CDR2 FQGTGA. V was trimmed by 3 bases and J by 2 bases, leaving 5 bases between them.

This clone was counted once. The chain links TRBV9 to TRBJ2-7; 12 bases match TRBD2. CDR3 length equals 16 residues. Germline CDR1 SGDLS, CDR2 YYNGEE. Losses at the gene ends were 2 bases for V and 0 bases for J; bases not matched to a gene: 3. The CDR3 bases are TGTGCCAGCAGCGTGACTAGCGGGGGATTCTCCTACGAGCAGTACTTC. Residues: CASSVTSGGFSYEQYF.

This sequence joins TRBV6-5 and TRBJ2-2; 7 nucleotides match TRBD1. V lost 6 bases and J lost 3; bases outside the gene matches: 4. CDR1 and CDR2 from the germline V gene are MNHEY and SVGAGI. CDR3 length equals 14 residues. In DNA, the CDR3 is TGTGCCAGCAGGGACAGGTGGGACACCGGGGAGCTGTTTTTT. Its protein product is CASRDRWDTGELFF.

The chain employs TRBV3-1 (or the pseudogene TRBV3-2) and TRBJ1-6, with TRBD1 as a possible D gene (5 bases). The CDR3 loop spans 14 amino acids. Trimming took 6 bases from V and 8 from J, leaving 14 bases between them. The germline CDR1 and CDR2 sequences are LGHDT and YNNKEL (reference sequence). In DNA, the CDR3 is TGTGCCAGCAGTTTCAAGGGGTATGATTCACCCCTCCACTTT. Translation gives CASSFKGYDSPLHF.

This clone has only one observation. The chain combines TRBV7-6 with TRBJ2-7; D is unresolved. V lost 5 bases to trimming and J lost 1 base, with 12 bases between them. Germline V gene sequence: CDR1 SGHVS, CDR2 FNYEAQ. This CDR3 has 14 residues. The CDR3 spells CASSTRSGSYEQYF. The CDR3 DNA reads as TGTGCCAGCAGCACCAGATCAGGTTCCTACGAGCAGTACTTC.

The rearrangement joins TRBV19 to TRBJ1-2; a possible D gene is TRBD1 (5 bases). The germline gives CDR1 LNHDA, CDR2 SQIVND (reference sequence). The V gene lost 1 base and the J gene lost 4 bases, with 10 bases spanning the gap. This CDR3 is 14 amino acids long. The CDR3 sequence: CASSIGGSIYGYTF. CDR3 bases: TGTGCCAGTAGTATAGGGGGCAGCATCTATGGCTACACCTTC.

Only one count was recorded for this clone. The V and J genes are TRBV10-3 and TRBJ2-5; TRBD2 agrees at 9 bases. Trimming removed 2 bases from V and 3 bases from J; junction bases left unmatched: 7. Per the germline V gene, CDR1 is ENHRY and CDR2 is SYGVKD. The CDR3 is 16 amino acids. The CDR3 DNA is TGTGCCATCAGTGAGGGAAGCGGGGGGCCTAAAGAGACCCAGTACTTC. Amino acid sequence: CAISEGSGGPKETQYF.

V and J are TRBV2 and TRBJ1-1; TRBD1 is a possible D gene (6 bases). CDR3 length equals 13 residues. The V end was cut by 6 bases, the J end by 0 bases, with 8 bases between. The germline CDR1 and CDR2 sequences are SNHLY and FYNNEI. As DNA, the CDR3 is TGTGCCAGCAGGAGACAGGTGAACACTGAAGCTTTCTTT. As protein: CASRRQVNTEAFF.

This clone has a single count. The CDR3 DNA is TGTGCCAGCAGCTTAGTGGGAGGGGTGTCGGGCTACACCTTC. The encoded protein is CASSLVGGVSGYTF. J is TRBJ1-2 and V is TRBV7-2, with a possible D match to TRBD1 (5 bases). V was clipped by 1 base and J by 8 bases, with 14 bases between them. CDR1 and CDR2 (germline): SGHTA, FQGNSA. This CDR3 region has 14 residues. Full variable domain (outside the CDR3, taken from reference TRBV7-2 and TRBJ1-2): GAGVSQSPSNKVTEKGKDVELRCDPISGHTALYWYRQSLGQGLEFLIYFQGNSAPDKSGLPSDRFSAERTGGSVSTLTIQRTQQEDSAVYLCASSLVGGVSGYTFGSGTRLTVV.

The chain employs TRBV19 and TRBJ2-6; unclear D gene. This CDR3 region has 15 residues. CDR1 and CDR2 (germline): LNHDA, SQIVND (reference sequence). V lost 3 bases and J lost 2, with 8 bases in between. In nucleotides, the CDR3 is TGTGCCAGTAGTATCCGACAACCTGGGGCCAACGTCCTGACTTTC. It translates to CASSIRQPGANVLTF.